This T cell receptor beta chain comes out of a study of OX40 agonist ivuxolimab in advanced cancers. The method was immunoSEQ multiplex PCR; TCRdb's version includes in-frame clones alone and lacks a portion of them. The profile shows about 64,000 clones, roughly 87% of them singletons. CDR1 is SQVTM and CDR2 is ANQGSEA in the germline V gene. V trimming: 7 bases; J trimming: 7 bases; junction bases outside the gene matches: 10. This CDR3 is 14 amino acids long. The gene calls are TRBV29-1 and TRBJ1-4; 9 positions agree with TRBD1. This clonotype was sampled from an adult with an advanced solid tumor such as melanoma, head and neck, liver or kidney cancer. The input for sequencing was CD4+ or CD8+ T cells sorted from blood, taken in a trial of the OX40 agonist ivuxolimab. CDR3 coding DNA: TGCAGCGCTGGTGGCATGGGACAGGGTGAAAAACTGTTTTTT. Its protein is CSAGGMGQGEKLFF.